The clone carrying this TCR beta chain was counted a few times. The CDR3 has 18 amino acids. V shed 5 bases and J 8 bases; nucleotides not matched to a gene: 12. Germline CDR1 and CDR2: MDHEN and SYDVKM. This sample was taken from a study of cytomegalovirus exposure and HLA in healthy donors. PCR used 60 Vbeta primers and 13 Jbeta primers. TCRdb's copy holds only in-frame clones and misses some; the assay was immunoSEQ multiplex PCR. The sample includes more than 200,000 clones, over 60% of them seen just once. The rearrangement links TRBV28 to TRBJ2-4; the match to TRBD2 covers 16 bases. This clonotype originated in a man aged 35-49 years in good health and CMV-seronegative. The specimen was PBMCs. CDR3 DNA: TGTGCCAGCAGTACGGGACTAGCGGGAGGGCCCTGGGGTGACATTCAGTACTTC. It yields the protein CASSTGLAGGPWGDIQYF. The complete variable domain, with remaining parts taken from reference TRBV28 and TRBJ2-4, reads DVKVTQSSRYLVKRTGEKVFLECVQDMDHENMFWYRQDPGLGLRLIYFSYDVKMKEKGDIPEGYSVSREKKERFSLILESASTNQTSMYLCASSTGLAGGPWGDIQYFGAGTRLSVL.